A single sample gave rise to the 9 T cell receptor beta chains below, sequenced in a study of CD8 T cells in ankylosing spondylitis. The antigens of these receptors remain unknown. Via MiXCR, TCRdb re-called the 5' RACE reads, giving one row per CDR3 protein. The sample includes about 200,000 distinct CDR3 sequences, around 7.9% seen only once; the top ten take 14%. Study results and caveats: Seemingly distinctive of ankylosing spondylitis blood was a TCR beta motif formed by eight highly homologous variants.

Sequenced input: blood, either unsorted or a sorted T cell fraction (not recorded which). The receptor source for this set is a male donor with ankylosing spondylitis.

At least ten counts were recorded for this clonotype. V is TRBV9 and J is TRBJ1-6; D is perhaps TRBD1 (5 bases). V was cut by 5 bases and J by 8 bases, with 8 bases left in between. CDR1 and CDR2 from the germline V gene are SGDLS and YYNGEE. CDR3 length equals 12 residues. CDR3 residues: CASRDNDSPLHF. In DNA, the CDR3 is TGTGCCAGCAGGGACAACGATTCACCCCTCCACTTT.

The V gene is TRBV27, the J gene TRBJ1-5; D is uncertain. The V and J ends lost 2 bases and 6 bases respectively, with 11 bases between them. The CDR3 extends over 14 amino acids. Germline CDR1 and CDR2: MNHEY and SMNVEV (reference sequence). The CDR3 DNA follows: TGTGCCAGCAGTTTAGGTAGGGTTAGTCAGCCCCAGCATTTT. Amino acids: CASSLGRVSQPQHF.

This clonotype was counted only a few times. The chain recombines TRBV7-6 with TRBJ2-7; possible D gene TRBD2, 5 bases. CDR3 size: 14 residues. Germline V gene data show CDR1 as SGHVS and CDR2 as FNYEAQ. The V and J ends lost 2 bases and 7 bases respectively, with 15 bases between them. The CDR3 region has the DNA TGTGCCAGCAGCTTATCCAGCGGCAGTACAGAGCAGTACTTC. It yields the protein CASSLSSGSTEQYF.

This clonotype was seen ten or more times. This chain connects TRBV10-3 to TRBJ2-3; D is possibly TRBD1 or TRBD2 (5 bases each). Germline-derived CDR1 and CDR2 are ENHRY and SYGVKD. The V end lost 0 bases, the J end lost 6 bases, and 22 bases lay between the germline ends. The CDR3 length is 18 residues. CDR3 loop: CAISESRGRGTARDTQYF. The CDR3, as DNA: TGTGCCATCAGTGAGTCCAGAGGGCGAGGGACGGCTAGGGATACGCAGTATTTT.

This clonotype showed up many times. V gene TRBV3-1 combines with J gene TRBJ2-5; D is unclear. Germline CDR1 reads LGHDT; CDR2 reads YNNKEL (reference sequence). This CDR3 is 16 amino acids long. Trimming took off 1 base at V and 5 bases at J, with 17 bases between the two ends. The CDR3 nucleotides are TGTGCCAGCAGCCAAGTCAGGCCGCGAGCCGGGGAGACCCAGTACTTC. Residues: CASSQVRPRAGETQYF.

This clonotype was picked up many times. This sequence joins TRBV5-4 and TRBJ2-7, with 9 nucleotides matching TRBD2. Germline V CDR1 and CDR2: SGHNT, YYREEE (reference sequence). The CDR3 contains 15 residues. V gave up 4 bases and J gave up 2 bases; unmatched junction bases: 7. This CDR3 reads CASSVPGLAPYEQYF. For the CDR3, the DNA is TGTGCCAGCAGCGTACCGGGACTAGCACCCTACGAGCAGTACTTC. Using reference TRBV5-4 and TRBJ2-7 for the parts outside the CDR3, the full variable domain is ETGVTQSPTHLIKTRGQQVTLRCSSQSGHNTVSWYQQALGQGPQFIFQYYREEENGRGNFPPRFSGLQFPNYSSELNVNALELDDSALYLCASSVPGLAPYEQYFGPGTRLTVT.

V and J are TRBV6-1 and TRBJ2-1; D not certain. V dropped 1 base and J dropped 8 bases, with 12 bases sitting between them. Per the germline V gene, CDR1 is MNHNS and CDR2 is SASEGT. This CDR3 region has 14 residues. The CDR3 sequence is CASSEEAGWDEQFF. In nucleotides, the CDR3 is TGTGCCAGCAGTGAAGAGGCCGGTTGGGATGAGCAGTTCTTC.

This clonotype was recorded many times. The rearrangement links TRBV5-1 to TRBJ2-2; TRBD1 matches at 7 bases. The CDR3 runs to 16 residues. The germline CDR1 and CDR2 sequences are SGHRS and YFSETQ. With 2 bases clipped from V and 3 bases from J, the junction kept 7 bases outside the gene matches. The chain's CDR3 is CASSLPRGRDTGELFF. CDR3 nucleotides: TGCGCCAGCAGCTTACCGAGGGGGCGCGACACCGGGGAGCTGTTTTTT.

V and J are TRBV20-1 and TRBJ2-7; 8 bases match TRBD1. The CDR3 runs to 14 residues. Germline CDR1 and CDR2: DFQATT and SNEGSKA (reference sequence). After removal of 3 bases from V and 2 bases from J, the junction contained 6 bases not matched to a gene. As DNA, the CDR3 is TGCAGTGCTAGTTGGACAGGGATTGCCTACGAGCAGTACTTC. As protein: CSASWTGIAYEQYF.